What follows are 22 T cell receptor beta chains derived from one specimen sequenced in a study of blood T cell repertoires in COVID-19. Sequencing used immunoSEQ multiplex PCR; TCRdb keeps in-frame clones, though not all of them. The table records roughly 330,000 clones, about 85% of them present only once. Sequences were obtained from PBMCs or T cells enriched from blood (not recorded which). Source of these receptors: a woman aged 30 to 39 who had recovered from COVID-19.

The rearrangement links TRBV27 to TRBJ2-7, with 7 bases lining up with TRBD1. This CDR3 spans 16 amino acids. Germline V gene sequence: CDR1 MNHEY, CDR2 SMNVEV (reference sequence). V dropped 5 bases and J dropped 0; count of bases not matched to a gene: 10. The CDR3: CASSPSTGATSYEQYF. The CDR3 DNA follows: TGTGCCAGCAGTCCATCAACAGGGGCGACCTCCTACGAGCAGTACTTC.

The chain combines TRBV5-4 with TRBJ2-7; maybe TRBD2 (6 bases). V lost 2 bases, J lost 2 bases, and 8 bases lay in between. This CDR3 contains 13 residues. Germline V gene data show CDR1 as SGHNT and CDR2 as YYREEE (reference sequence). CDR3 protein: CASSFGGTYEQYF. The CDR3, as DNA: TGTGCCAGCAGCTTTGGGGGGACCTACGAGCAGTACTTC.

The chain is built from TRBV30 and TRBJ1-6; D perhaps matches TRBD1 (5 bases). V shed 2 bases and J shed 7 bases, with 9 bases lying between them. Germline-derived CDR1 and CDR2 are GTSNPN and SVGIG (reference sequence). The CDR3 totals 13 residues. The CDR3 spells CAWSYQGNSPLHF. CDR3 nucleotides: TGTGCCTGGAGTTATCAGGGCAATTCACCCCTCCACTTT. The full variable domain, its missing parts supplied by reference TRBV30 and TRBJ1-6, is SQTIHQWPATLVQPVGSPLSLECTVEGTSNPNLYWYRQAAGRGLQLLFYSVGIGQISSEVPQNLSASRPQDRQFILSSKKLLLSDSGFYLCAWSYQGNSPLHFGNGTRLTVT.

V and J are TRBV6-1 and TRBJ2-7; unclear D gene. V was clipped by 2 bases and J by 0 bases, with 5 bases between them. This CDR3 is 13 amino acids long. The V gene's germline CDR1 is MNHNS and CDR2 SASEGT. The chain's CDR3 is CASSEIFSYEQYF. The CDR3 bases are TGTGCCAGCAGTGAAATCTTCTCCTACGAGCAGTACTTC.

DNA for the CDR3: TGTGCCAGCTCACCAGTCTCCAGGGGCTATGGCTACACCTTC. Translating gives CASSPVSRGYGYTF. The V gene is TRBV18, the J gene TRBJ1-2, with D possibly matching TRBD1 (6 bases). The CDR3 contains 14 residues. V lost 2 bases to trimming and J lost 4 bases, with 11 bases between them. The germline CDR1 and CDR2 sequences are KGHSH and LQKENI.

V usage is TRBV7-3 and J usage is TRBJ2-2, with D hard to call. There are 13 residues in the CDR3. Trimming removed 3 bases from V and 8 bases from J, with 10 bases in between. Germline CDR1 is SGHTA and CDR2 is FQGTGA. CDR3 amino acids: CASSLVRVGELFF. For the CDR3, the DNA is TGTGCCAGCAGCTTGGTCCGGGTGGGGGAGCTGTTTTTT.

J is TRBJ2-3 and V is TRBV5-4, with 13 bases aligning to TRBD2. The CDR3 spans 16 residues. Germline CDR1 SGHNT, CDR2 YYREEE (reference sequence). The trim removed 5 bases at V and 6 bases at J, leaving 9 bases unmatched. The CDR3 region has the DNA TGTGCCAGCAGAAACCCAGGACTAGCGGGAGACGATACGCAGTATTTT. As protein: CASRNPGLAGDDTQYF. The full variable domain, in which reference TRBV5-4 and TRBJ2-3 provide the parts outside the CDR3, is ETGVTQSPTHLIKTRGQQVTLRCSSQSGHNTVSWYQQALGQGPQFIFQYYREEENGRGNFPPRFSGLQFPNYSSELNVNALELDDSALYLCASRNPGLAGDDTQYFGPGTRLTVL.

The chain recombines TRBV3-1 (or the pseudogene TRBV3-2) with TRBJ1-3, with 7 bases aligning to TRBD1. The CDR3 sequence is 16 residues long. Germline CDR1 reads LGHDT; CDR2 reads YNNKEL (reference sequence). V was pared by 0 bases and J by 3 bases, with 5 bases of the junction left unmatched. The CDR3 region has the DNA TGTGCCAGCAGCCAAGAGGAGGGGGCGGTTGGAAACACCATATATTTT. As protein: CASSQEEGAVGNTIYF.

The rearrangement joins TRBV6-5 to TRBJ2-5, with unresolved D. The CDR3 covers 13 residues. V dropped 4 bases and J dropped 2 bases, with 8 bases sitting between them. Germline assignment: CDR1 MNHEY and CDR2 SVGAGI. The CDR3 loop reads CASSSAEQETQYF. In DNA, the CDR3 is TGTGCCAGCAGTTCGGCGGAGCAAGAGACCCAGTACTTC.

The chain uses TRBV7-8 and TRBJ1-2; D possibly corresponds to TRBD1 (6 bases). V lost 7 bases and J lost 3, with 15 bases in between. Germline-derived CDR1 and CDR2 are SGHVS and FQNEAQ. This CDR3 region has 14 residues. The CDR3 DNA is TGTGCCAGCAAACCGGGCAGGGGCGACTATGGCTACACCTTC. It is translated as CASKPGRGDYGYTF.

This chain connects TRBV5-3 to TRBJ1-1; no definite D call. TRBV5-3 has ORF status, its function being uncertain. The V gene lost 0 bases and the J gene lost 4 bases, with 13 bases spanning the gap. This CDR3 is built from 15 residues. The CDR3 region has the DNA TGTGCCAGAAGCTTGGAGCCCCCCCGGGGCACTGAAGCTTTCTTT. Amino acids: CARSLEPPRGTEAFF.

The gene calls are TRBV30 and TRBJ1-1, with 7 positions matching TRBD1. CDR1 is GTSNPN, CDR2 SVGIG, per germline (reference sequence). Trimming at V came to 0 bases and at J to 5 bases, leaving 9 bases not matched to a gene. The CDR3 sequence is 15 residues long. The CDR3 DNA reads as TGTGCCTGGAGTGTACCGAGGGGGCTGAGAACTGAAGCTTTCTTT. Protein product: CAWSVPRGLRTEAFF.

This chain uses TRBV7-2 with TRBJ2-5; D possibly corresponds to TRBD2 (6 bases). Trimming cost V 4 bases and J 5 bases, with 20 bases left between them. This CDR3 spans 16 amino acids. In germline, CDR1 is SGHTA, CDR2 FQGNSA. As DNA, the CDR3 is TGTGCCAGCAGCTCGGGTGGGGTGGGAGGTGGTGAGACCCAGTACTTC. Protein product: CASSSGGVGGGETQYF.

The rearrangement links TRBV30 to TRBJ1-5, with 9 bases aligning to TRBD1. J lost 1 base, V lost 3 bases, and 7 bases had no gene match. From germline, CDR1 is GTSNPN and CDR2 SVGIG (reference sequence). The CDR3 is 16 amino acids. CDR3 nucleotide sequence: TGTGCCTGGAGCCACTATGGACAGGGGAGCAATCAGCCCCAGCATTTT. Its translation: CAWSHYGQGSNQPQHF.

J is TRBJ2-3 and V is TRBV30, with D possibly TRBD2 on 6 matching bases. The V end lost 2 bases, the J end lost 0 bases, and 12 bases lay between the germline ends. CDR1 is GTSNPN, CDR2 SVGIG, per germline (reference sequence). This CDR3 is built from 15 residues. The chain's CDR3 is CAWSLASGSTDTQYF. The CDR3 DNA sequence: TGTGCCTGGAGTCTGGCCAGCGGGAGCACAGATACGCAGTATTTT.

The chain has TRBV19 and TRBJ1-3; 7 bases align to TRBD1. The length of the CDR3 is 16 residues. Germline V gene sequence: CDR1 LNHDA, CDR2 SQIVND (reference sequence). Trimming took 3 bases from V and 0 from J; bases not matched to a gene: 5. Here the CDR3 reads CASSMRGQVSGNTIYF. Written as DNA, the CDR3 is TGTGCCAGTAGTATGAGAGGACAGGTCTCTGGAAACACCATATATTTT.

The rearrangement uses TRBV3-1 (or the pseudogene TRBV3-2) and TRBJ2-7; TRBD2 is a possible D gene (6 bases). V shed 1 base and J shed 5 bases, with 9 bases lying between them. The CDR3 is 13 amino acids. The germline V gene encodes CDR1 LGHDT and CDR2 YNNKEL (reference sequence). The CDR3 protein is CASSQVAGNEQYF. The CDR3, as DNA: TGTGCCAGCAGCCAAGTCGCGGGGAACGAGCAGTACTTC.

The rearrangement links TRBV18 to TRBJ2-7; TRBD1 might be the D (6 bases). V shed 6 bases and J shed 3 bases, with 15 bases lying between them. Per germline, CDR1 KGHSH and CDR2 LQKENI. The CDR3 runs 14 residues. CDR3 region: CASSNRAGVYEQYF. CDR3 DNA: TGTGCCAGCTCCAACCGAGCAGGGGTCTACGAGCAGTACTTC.

Here the CDR3 reads CASSPLRDTEAFF. CDR3 nucleotide sequence: TGTGCCAGCAGCCCCCTTCGGGACACTGAAGCTTTCTTT. The chain has TRBV9 and TRBJ1-1; D uncertain. CDR3 length: 13 amino acids. V gave up 4 bases and J gave up 3 bases, with 10 bases separating them. The germline V gene has CDR1 SGDLS and CDR2 YYNGEE.

The chain links TRBV2 to TRBJ2-7, with 9 bases aligning to TRBD1. The ends lost 5 bases at V and 6 bases at J; junction bases unmatched: 8. The CDR3 spans 14 residues. In germline, CDR1 is SNHLY, CDR2 FYNNEI. Here the CDR3 DNA reads TGTGCCAGCAGTTCCGGGACAGGGTCTCTCGAGCAGTACTTC. It is translated as CASSSGTGSLEQYF.

In nucleotides, the CDR3 is TGTGCCAGCAGCCCGACAGGAGGATCTGGCTACACCTTC. Protein product: CASSPTGGSGYTF. V usage is TRBV7-3 and J usage is TRBJ1-2; D is perhaps TRBD1 (6 bases). The CDR3 runs to 13 residues. Germline V gene lookup returns CDR1 SGHTA and CDR2 FQGTGA. V shed 5 bases and J shed 7 bases, with 14 bases lying between them.

V is TRBV10-3 and J is TRBJ1-4, with unresolved D. The CDR3 spans 13 residues. Between the trimmed V and J ends, which lost 11 bases and 4 bases, there was a span of 14 bases. CDR1 is ENHRY, CDR2 SYGVKD, per germline. The CDR3 DNA reads as TGTGCCCACAGAAAAGCGGTTAATGAAAAACTGTTTTTT. Its translation is CAHRKAVNEKLFF.